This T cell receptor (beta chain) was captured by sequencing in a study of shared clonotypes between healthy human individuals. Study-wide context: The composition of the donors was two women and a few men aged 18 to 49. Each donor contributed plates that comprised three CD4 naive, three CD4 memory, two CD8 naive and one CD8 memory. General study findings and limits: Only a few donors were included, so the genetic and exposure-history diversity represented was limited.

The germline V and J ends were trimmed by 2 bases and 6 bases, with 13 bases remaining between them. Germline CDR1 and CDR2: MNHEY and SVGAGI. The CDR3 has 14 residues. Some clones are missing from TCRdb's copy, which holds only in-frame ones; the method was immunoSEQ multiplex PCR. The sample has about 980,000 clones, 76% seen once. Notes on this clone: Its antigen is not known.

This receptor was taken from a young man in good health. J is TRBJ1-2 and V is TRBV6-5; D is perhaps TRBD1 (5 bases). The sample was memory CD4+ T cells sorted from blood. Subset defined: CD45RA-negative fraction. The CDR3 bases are TGTGCCAGCAGTTACCGACCGCCGGGGGATGGCTACACCTTC. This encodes CASSYRPPGDGYTF.